These T cell receptor beta chains were read from a single sample in a study of tumor-infiltrating lymphocytes in primary liver carcinoma. TCRdb ran MiXCR on the multiplex PCR reads and lists one entry per CDR3 protein. The sample carries around 88,000 distinct CDR3 sequences, about 73% recorded once. Sequenced material: tumor-adjacent normal liver tissue. All receptors come from a man aged 40-49 years with primary liver carcinoma and hepatitis B virus infection. Both conserved end residues are part of each CDR3. Rows may omit the clone size; those that give it use once, few, many or a size class.

clone_size	v_call	cdr3_aa
-	TRBV7-9	CASSRMNTEAFF
-	TRBV29-1	CIVQDREATEAFF
-	TRBV29-1	CSVGGLADQVRGQYF
-	TRBV18	CASWEVNEQFF
-	TRBV7-9	CASSLNSGLMLTYEQYF
once	TRBV12-3/TRBV12-4	CPSSLSDLTEAFF
-	TRBV4-2	CASSQGPESCNEQFF
-	TRBV7-2	CASSLNDRGRNQPQHF
-	TRBV2	CASSRSTSGSSYEQYF
once	TRBV7-9	CASSGGRSGASSNEHFF
-	TRBV5-5	CASSPLPAGGRSTGELFF
-	TRBV5-1	CASNLEGLGEQYF
medium-sized	TRBV11-2	CATQGGQRRGYYEQYF
-	TRBV7-9	CANTLASYNEQFF
-	TRBV11-1	CASGSWTSGFNEQFF
-	TRBV11-2	CASSLGDMRETQYF
many	TRBV12-3/TRBV12-4	CASRSGGRSVGELFF
-	TRBV29-1	CSVEGGNAEAFF
-	TRBV5-1	CASSLGQSTDMQYF
-	TRBV6-6	CASSYSTGGDNYGYTF
few	TRBV28	CASTSYGTGDDQPQHF
-	TRBV6-6	CASGRQGDEEFF
many	TRBV29-1	CSVGEGANTGELFF
-	TRBV10-3	CVISDTGGDYGYTF
-	TRBV6-2/TRBV6-3	CASSWTKVNTGELFF
-	TRBV7-9	CASSLRGRESEAFF
-	TRBV5-8	CASRLRRGSWERFF
-	TRBV4-1	CASSQLLLALPDKPGSYDQYF
-	TRBV11-2	CASRSRDPAHHETRYF
-	TRBV30	CAWRFFYRDSSYEQYF
-	TRBV10-3	CAIRRTSGRVSTGELFF
-	TRBV6-1	CASMDRVWGAGTQYF
-	TRBV11-2	CTSSYVAAYNEQFF
-	TRBV5-1	CASSSGVGVRSTDTQYF
many	TRBV6-1	CASSEVGYEQYF
-	TRBV10-3	CAIRPCTQGLNHEQYF
once	TRBV29-1	CSVGQGGNTIYF
-	TRBV11-1	CASTLRGAGGDMQYF
-	TRBV2	CAREGEHFF
-	TRBV6-5	CASRETRVGYEQYF
-	TRBV12-3/TRBV12-4	CASSLAGTETQYF
-	TRBV5-5	CASSPRSLLRDGYTF
-	TRBV6-5	CASSHSPGTGGEKLFF
-	TRBV7-3	CASCLRQTFSNQPQQF
many	TRBV6-5	CASRTSGYNEQFF
-	TRBV7-9	CAGGESSYNEQFF
few	TRBV27	CASSLRGLSGYSNQPQHF
-	TRBV5-4	CASSPLGQVDGETQYF
-	TRBV7-9	CASSLWQGGTGELFF
-	TRBV5-1	CASSANWFTDTQYF
-	TRBV11-2	CVSSPGGYEQYF
-	TRBV5-5	CASSLIPGQGRDKQYF
few	TRBV20-1	CSAGAGFNQPQHF